This T cell receptor beta chain was captured by sequencing in a study of cytomegalovirus exposure and HLA in healthy donors. Primers included in the PCR were 60 Vbeta and 13 Jbeta primers. Authors' data handling: Later reanalysis found approximately 76 million unique TCR beta chains, about 11 million of them shared. Clones were sequenced by immunoSEQ multiplex PCR, and TCRdb holds only the in-frame ones, with some missing. V, J and clone size derive from that table, while D and trimming were established from the DNA sequence. Among approximately 74,000 clones listed, roughly 80% were seen once. About this clone itself: Its antigen is unknown. One end of the junction varies from germline; a read error may be responsible.

Study-level points and caveats: CMV antigen specificity of a few CMV-associated chains was confirmed in vitro. TCR beta V- and J-gene trimming was later associated with a missense DCLRE1C variant. Some V segments (TRBV6-2 and TRBV6-3 among them) were excluded as indistinguishable.

Germline loops: CDR1 SEHNR, CDR2 FQNEAQ (reference sequence). The CDR3 covers 17 residues. The rearrangement joins TRBV7-9 to TRBJ1-5; 11 positions agree with TRBD1. Sequenced input: PBMCs. The origin of this receptor is a woman aged 25 to 45 in good health and CMV-seronegative. CDR3 residues: CSSSKSGTGGGLQPQHF. CDR3 DNA: TGTTCCAGCAGCAAATCCGGGACAGGGGGAGGCCTCCAGCCCCAGCATTTT.